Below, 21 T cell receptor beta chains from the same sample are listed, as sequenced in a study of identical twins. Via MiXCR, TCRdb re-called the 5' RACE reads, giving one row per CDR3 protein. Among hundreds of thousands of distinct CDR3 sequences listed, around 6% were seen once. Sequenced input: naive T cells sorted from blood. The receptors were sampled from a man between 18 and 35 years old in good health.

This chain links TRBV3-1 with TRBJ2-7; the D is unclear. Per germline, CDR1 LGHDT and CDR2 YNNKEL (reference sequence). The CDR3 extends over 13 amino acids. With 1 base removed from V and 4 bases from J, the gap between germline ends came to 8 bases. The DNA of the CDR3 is TGTGCCAGCAGCCAAGGAGACCATTACGAGCAGTACGTC. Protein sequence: CASSQGDHYEQYV.

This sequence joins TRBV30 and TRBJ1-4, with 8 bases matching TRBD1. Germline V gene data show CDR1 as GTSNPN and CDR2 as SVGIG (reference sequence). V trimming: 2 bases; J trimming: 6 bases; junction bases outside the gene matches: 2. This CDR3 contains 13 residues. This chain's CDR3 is CAWSPRGHEKLFF. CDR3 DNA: TGTGCCTGGAGTCCCAGGGGGCATGAAAAACTGTTTTTT.

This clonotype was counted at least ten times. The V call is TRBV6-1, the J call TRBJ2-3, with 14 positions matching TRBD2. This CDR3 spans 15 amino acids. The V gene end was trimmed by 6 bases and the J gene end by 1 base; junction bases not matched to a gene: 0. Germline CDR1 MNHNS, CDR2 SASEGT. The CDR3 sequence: CASRGLAGGTDTQYF. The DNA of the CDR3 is TGTGCCAGCAGGGGACTAGCGGGAGGCACAGATACGCAGTATTTT.

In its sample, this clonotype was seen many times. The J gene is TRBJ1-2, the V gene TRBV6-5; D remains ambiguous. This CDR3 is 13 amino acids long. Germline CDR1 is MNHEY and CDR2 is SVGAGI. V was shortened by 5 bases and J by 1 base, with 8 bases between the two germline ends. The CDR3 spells CASSTGINYGYTF. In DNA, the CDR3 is TGTGCCAGCAGTACTGGAATTAACTATGGCTACACCTTC.

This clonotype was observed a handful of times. CDR3 residues: CASSLMEGSEQFF. CDR3 coding DNA: TGTGCCAGCAGCTTAATGGAAGGCAGTGAGCAGTTCTTC. This chain links TRBV7-9 with TRBJ2-1; D is ambiguous. Deletions cut 2 bases from V and 9 bases from J, with 11 bases between. Germline V gene data show CDR1 as SEHNR and CDR2 as FQNEAQ (reference sequence). The CDR3 extends over 13 amino acids.

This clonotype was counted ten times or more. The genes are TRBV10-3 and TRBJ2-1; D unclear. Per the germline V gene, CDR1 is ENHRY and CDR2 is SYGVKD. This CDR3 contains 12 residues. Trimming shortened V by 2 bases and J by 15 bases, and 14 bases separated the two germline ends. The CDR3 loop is CAISENQDRTFF. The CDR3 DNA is TGTGCCATCAGTGAGAACCAGGACCGGACGTTCTTC.

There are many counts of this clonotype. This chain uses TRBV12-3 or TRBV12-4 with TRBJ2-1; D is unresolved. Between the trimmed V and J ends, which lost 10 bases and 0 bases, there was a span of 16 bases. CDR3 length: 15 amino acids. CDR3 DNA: TGTGCCATTACAAAACTCCCGAGCTCCTACAATGAGCAGTTCTTC. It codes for CAITKLPSSYNEQFF.

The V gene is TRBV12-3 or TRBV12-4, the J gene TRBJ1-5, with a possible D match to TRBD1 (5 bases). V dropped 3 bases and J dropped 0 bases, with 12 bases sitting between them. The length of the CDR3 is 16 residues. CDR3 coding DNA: TGTGCCAGCAGTTTTATGGGGGAAATTAGCAATCAGCCCCAGCATTTT. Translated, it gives CASSFMGEISNQPQHF.

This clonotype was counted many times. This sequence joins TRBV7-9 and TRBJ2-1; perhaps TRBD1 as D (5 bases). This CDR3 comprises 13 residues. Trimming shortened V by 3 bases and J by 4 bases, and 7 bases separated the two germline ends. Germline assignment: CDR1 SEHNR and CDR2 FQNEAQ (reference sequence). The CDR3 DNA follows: TGTGCCAGCAGCTTCCGACAGTACAATGAGCAGTTCTTC. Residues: CASSFRQYNEQFF.

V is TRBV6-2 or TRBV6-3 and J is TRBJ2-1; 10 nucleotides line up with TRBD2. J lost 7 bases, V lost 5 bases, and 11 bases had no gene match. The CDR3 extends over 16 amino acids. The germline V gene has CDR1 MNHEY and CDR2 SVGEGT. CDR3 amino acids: CASSKPEAGGPNEQFF. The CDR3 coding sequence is TGTGCCAGCAGTAAACCGGAAGCGGGAGGGCCAAATGAGCAGTTCTTC.

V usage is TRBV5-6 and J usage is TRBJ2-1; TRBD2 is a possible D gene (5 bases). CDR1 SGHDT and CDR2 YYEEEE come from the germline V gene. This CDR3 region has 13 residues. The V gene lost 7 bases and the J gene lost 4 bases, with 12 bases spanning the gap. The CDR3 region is CASSPAGYNEQFF. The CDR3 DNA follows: TGTGCCAGCTCCCCGGCGGGTTACAATGAGCAGTTCTTC.

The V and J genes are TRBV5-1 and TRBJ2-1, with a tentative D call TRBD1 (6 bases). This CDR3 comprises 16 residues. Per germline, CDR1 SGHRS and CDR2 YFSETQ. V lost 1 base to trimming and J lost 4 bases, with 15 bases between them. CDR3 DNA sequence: TGCGCCAGCAGCTTGTGGAGCAGGGGCTCGTACAATGAGCAGTTCTTC. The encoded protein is CASSLWSRGSYNEQFF.

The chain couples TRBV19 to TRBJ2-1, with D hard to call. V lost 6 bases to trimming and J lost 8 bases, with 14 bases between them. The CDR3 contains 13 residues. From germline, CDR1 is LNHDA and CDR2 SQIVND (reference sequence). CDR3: CASRGATTDEQFF. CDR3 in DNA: TGTGCCAGTAGGGGTGCTACGACCGATGAGCAGTTCTTC.

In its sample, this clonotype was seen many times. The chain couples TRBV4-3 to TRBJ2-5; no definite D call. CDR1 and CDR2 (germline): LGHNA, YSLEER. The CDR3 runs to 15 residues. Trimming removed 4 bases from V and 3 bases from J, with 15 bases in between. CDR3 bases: TGCGCCAGCAGCCCGAATTACCTGTCCAAAGAGACCCAGTACTTC. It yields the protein CASSPNYLSKETQYF.

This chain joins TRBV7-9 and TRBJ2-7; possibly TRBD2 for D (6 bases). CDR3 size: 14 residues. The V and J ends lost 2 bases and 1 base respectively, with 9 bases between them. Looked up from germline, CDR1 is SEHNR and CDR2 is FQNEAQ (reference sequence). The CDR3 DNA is TGTGCCAGCAGCTTACCGGGACTTTCCTACGAGCAGTACTTC. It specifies CASSLPGLSYEQYF.

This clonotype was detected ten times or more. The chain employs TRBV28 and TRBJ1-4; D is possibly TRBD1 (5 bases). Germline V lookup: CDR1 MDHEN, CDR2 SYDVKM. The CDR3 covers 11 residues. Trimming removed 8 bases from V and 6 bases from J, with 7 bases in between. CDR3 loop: CASLGDEKLFF. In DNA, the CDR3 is TGTGCCAGCCTGGGGGATGAAAAACTGTTTTTT. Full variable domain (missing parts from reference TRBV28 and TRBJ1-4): DVKVTQSSRYLVKRTGEKVFLECVQDMDHENMFWYRQDPGLGLRLIYFSYDVKMKEKGDIPEGYSVSREKKERFSLILESASTNQTSMYLCASLGDEKLFFGSGTQLSVL.

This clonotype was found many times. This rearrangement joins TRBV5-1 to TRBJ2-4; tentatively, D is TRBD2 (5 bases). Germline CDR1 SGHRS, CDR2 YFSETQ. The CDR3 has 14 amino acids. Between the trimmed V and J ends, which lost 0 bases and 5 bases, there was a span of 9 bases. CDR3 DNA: TGCGCCAGCAGCTTGGATGCTAGCCAAAACATTCAGTACTTC. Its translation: CASSLDASQNIQYF.

This CDR3 is CASSLGQGHSGANVLTF. The DNA for the CDR3 is TGCGCCAGCAGCTTGGGACAGGGCCACTCTGGGGCCAACGTCCTGACTTTC. This sequence joins TRBV5-1 and TRBJ2-6, with 7 bases that match TRBD1. J was trimmed by 0 bases and V by 0 bases; bases with no gene match: 3. The CDR3 is 17 amino acids. Germline assignment: CDR1 SGHRS and CDR2 YFSETQ. The entire variable domain, with the rest obtained from reference TRBV5-1 and TRBJ2-6, is as follows: KAGVTQTPRYLIKTRGQQVTLSCSPISGHRSVSWYQQTPGQGLQFLFEYFSETQRNKGNFPGRFSGRQFSNSRSEMNVSTLELGDSALYLCASSLGQGHSGANVLTFGAGSRLTVL.

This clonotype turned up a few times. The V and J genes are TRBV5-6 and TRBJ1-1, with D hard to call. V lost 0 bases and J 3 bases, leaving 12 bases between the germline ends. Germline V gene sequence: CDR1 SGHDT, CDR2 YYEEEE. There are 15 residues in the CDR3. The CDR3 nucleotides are TGTGCCAGCAGCTTGGGTCCCGATACGGACACTGAAGCTTTCTTT. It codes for CASSLGPDTDTEAFF. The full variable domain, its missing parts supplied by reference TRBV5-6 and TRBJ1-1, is DAGVTQSPTHLIKTRGQQVTLRCSPKSGHDTVSWYQQALGQGPQFIFQYYEEEERQRGNFPDRFSGHQFPNYSSELNVNALLLGDSALYLCASSLGPDTDTEAFFGQGTRLTVV.

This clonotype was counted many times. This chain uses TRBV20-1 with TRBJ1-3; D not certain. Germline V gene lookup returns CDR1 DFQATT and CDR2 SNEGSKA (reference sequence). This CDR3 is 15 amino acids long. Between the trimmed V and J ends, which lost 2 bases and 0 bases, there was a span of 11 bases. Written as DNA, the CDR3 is TGCAGTGCTAGACTAAATCGGTTCTCTGGAAACACCATATATTTT. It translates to CSARLNRFSGNTIYF.

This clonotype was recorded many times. The DNA of the CDR3 is TGCAGTGCCCGCCTTTTGGCGCAGCAGTACTTC. Translation: CSARLLAQQYF. The chain carries TRBV20-1 and TRBJ2-7, with D hard to call. CDR3 length equals 11 residues. Per the germline V gene, CDR1 is DFQATT and CDR2 is SNEGSKA (reference sequence). Deletions cut 6 bases from V and 8 bases from J, with 14 bases between.